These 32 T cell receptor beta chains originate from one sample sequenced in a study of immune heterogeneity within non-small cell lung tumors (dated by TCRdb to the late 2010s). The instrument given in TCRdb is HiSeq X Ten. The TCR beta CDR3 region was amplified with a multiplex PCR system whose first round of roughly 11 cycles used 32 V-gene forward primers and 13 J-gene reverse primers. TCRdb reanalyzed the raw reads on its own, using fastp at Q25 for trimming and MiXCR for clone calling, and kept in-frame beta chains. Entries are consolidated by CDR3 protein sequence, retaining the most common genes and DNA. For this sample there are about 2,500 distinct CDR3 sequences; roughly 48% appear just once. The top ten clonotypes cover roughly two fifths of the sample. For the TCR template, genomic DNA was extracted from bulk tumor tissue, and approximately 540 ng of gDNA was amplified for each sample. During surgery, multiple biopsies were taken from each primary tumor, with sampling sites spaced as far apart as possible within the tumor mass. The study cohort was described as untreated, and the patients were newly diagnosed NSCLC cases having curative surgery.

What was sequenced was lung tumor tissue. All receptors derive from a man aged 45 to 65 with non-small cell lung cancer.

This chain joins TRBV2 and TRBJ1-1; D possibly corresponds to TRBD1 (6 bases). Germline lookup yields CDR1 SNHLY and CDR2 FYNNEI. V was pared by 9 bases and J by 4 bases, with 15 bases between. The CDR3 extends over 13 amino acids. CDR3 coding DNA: TGTGCCAGAAGAGGGACATGGGGCACTGAAGCTTTCTTT. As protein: CARRGTWGTEAFF.

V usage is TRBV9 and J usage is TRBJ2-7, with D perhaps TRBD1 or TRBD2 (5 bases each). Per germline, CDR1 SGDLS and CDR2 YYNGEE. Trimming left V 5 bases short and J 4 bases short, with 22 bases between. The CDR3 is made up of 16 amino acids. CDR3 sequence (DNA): TGTGCCAGCAGTAACCCCGGAGGTCTAGAGGGGTACGAGCAGTACTTC. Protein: CASSNPGGLEGYEQYF.

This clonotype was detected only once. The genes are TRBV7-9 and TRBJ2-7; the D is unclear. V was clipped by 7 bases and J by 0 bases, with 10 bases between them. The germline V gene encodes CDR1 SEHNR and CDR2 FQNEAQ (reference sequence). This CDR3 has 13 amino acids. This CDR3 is CASTPQTSYEQYF. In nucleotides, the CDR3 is TGTGCCAGCACCCCGCAGACCTCCTACGAGCAGTACTTC.

CDR3 sequence: CASSLRRQGGELFF. The CDR3, as DNA: TGTGCCAGCAGCCTTCGTCGACAGGGCGGGGAGCTGTTTTTT. J is TRBJ2-2 and V is TRBV7-8, with 7 bases matching TRBD1. Per germline, CDR1 SGHVS and CDR2 FQNEAQ. Unmatched junction bases numbered 7, after V lost 5 bases and J lost 7 bases. The CDR3 has 14 amino acids.

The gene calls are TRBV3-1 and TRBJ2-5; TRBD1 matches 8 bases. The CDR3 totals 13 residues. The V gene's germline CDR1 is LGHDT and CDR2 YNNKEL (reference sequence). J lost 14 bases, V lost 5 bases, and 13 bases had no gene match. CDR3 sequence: CASSYGQGRIPYF. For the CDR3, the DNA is TGTGCCAGCAGCTACGGACAGGGAAGGATTCCCTACTTC.

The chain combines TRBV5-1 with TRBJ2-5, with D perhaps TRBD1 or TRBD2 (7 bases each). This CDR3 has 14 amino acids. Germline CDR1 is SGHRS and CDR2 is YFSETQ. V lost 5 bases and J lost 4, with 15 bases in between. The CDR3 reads CASRQTGRGETQYF. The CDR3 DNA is TGCGCCAGCAGACAGACAGGGAGGGGAGAGACCCAGTACTTC.

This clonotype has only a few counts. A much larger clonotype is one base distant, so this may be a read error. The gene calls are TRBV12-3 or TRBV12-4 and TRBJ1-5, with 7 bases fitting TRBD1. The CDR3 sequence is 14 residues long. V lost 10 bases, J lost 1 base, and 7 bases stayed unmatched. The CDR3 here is CANRGQISNQPQHF. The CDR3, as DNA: TGTGCCAACAGGGGACAGATCAGCAATCAGCCCCAGCATTTT.

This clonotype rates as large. The CDR3 here is CASSLGYEQYF. CDR3 coding DNA: TGTGCCAGCAGCTTAGGGTACGAGCAGTACTTC. J is TRBJ2-7 and V is TRBV5-6, with D unresolved. The germline V gene encodes CDR1 SGHDT and CDR2 YYEEEE. This CDR3 is built from 11 residues. V lost 2 bases, J lost 4 bases, and 4 bases lay in between.

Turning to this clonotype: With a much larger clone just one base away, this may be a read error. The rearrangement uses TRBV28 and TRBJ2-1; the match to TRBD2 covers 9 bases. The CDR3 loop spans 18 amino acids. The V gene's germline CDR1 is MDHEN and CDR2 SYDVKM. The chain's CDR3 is CASSLWWAGGLSYNGQFF. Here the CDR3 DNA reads TGTGCCAGCAGTTTATGGTGGGCGGGAGGGCTCTCCTACAATGGGCAGTTCTTC.

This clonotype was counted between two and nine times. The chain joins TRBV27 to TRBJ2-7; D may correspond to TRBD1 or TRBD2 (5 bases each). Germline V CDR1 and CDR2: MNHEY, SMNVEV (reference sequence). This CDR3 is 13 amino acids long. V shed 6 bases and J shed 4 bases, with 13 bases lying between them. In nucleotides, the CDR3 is TGTGCCAGCAGCGGGGACGGATTTTACGAGCAGTACTTC. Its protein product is CASSGDGFYEQYF.

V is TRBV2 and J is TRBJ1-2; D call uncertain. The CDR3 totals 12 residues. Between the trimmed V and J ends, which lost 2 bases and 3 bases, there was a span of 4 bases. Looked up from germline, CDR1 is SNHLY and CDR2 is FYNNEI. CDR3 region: CASSESDYGYTF. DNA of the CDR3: TGTGCCAGCAGTGAATCGGACTATGGCTACACCTTC.

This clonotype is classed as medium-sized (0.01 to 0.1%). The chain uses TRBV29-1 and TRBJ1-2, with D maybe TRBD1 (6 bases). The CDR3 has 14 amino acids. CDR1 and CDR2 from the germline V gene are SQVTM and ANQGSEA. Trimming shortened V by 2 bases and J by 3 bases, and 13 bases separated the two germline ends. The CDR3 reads CSVERQGRDYGYTF. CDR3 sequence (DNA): TGCAGCGTTGAACGCCAGGGGAGGGACTATGGCTACACCTTC. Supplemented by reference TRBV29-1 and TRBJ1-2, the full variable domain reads SAVISQKPSRDICQRGTSLTIQCQVDSQVTMMFWYRQQPGQSLTLIATANQGSEATYESGFVIDKFPISRPNLTFSTLTVSNMSPEDSSIYLCSVERQGRDYGYTFGSGTRLTVV.

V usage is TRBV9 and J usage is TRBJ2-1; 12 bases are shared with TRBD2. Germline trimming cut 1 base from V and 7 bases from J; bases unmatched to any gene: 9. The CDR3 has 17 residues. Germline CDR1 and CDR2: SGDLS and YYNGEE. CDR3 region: CASSVPSLAGGRNEQFF. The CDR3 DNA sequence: TGTGCCAGCAGCGTACCCTCCCTAGCGGGAGGGAGAAATGAGCAGTTCTTC.

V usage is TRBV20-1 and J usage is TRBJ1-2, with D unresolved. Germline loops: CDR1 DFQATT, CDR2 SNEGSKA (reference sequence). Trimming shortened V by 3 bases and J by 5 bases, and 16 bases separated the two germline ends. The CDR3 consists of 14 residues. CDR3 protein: CSARDQLSGYGYTF. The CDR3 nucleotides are TGCAGTGCTAGGGACCAGCTGAGCGGGTATGGCTACACCTTC.

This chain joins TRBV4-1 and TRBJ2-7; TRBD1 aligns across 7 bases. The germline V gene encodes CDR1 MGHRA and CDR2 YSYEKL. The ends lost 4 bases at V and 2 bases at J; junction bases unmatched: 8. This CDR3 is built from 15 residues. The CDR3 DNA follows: TGCGCCAGCAGCCGAGGAGGACAGGAGCCCTACGAGCAGTACTTC. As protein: CASSRGGQEPYEQYF.

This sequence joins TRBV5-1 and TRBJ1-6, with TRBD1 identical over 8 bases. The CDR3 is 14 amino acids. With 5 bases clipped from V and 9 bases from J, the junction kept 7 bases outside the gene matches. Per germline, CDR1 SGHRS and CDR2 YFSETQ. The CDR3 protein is CASRREQGGSPLHF. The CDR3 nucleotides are TGCGCCAGCAGACGGGAACAGGGGGGTTCACCCCTCCACTTT.

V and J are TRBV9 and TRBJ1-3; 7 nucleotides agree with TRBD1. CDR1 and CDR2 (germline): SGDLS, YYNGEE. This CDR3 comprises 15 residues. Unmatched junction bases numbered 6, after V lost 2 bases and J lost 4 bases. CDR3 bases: TGTGCCAGCAGCGTCGAACAGGGGTACGGAAACACCATATATTTT. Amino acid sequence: CASSVEQGYGNTIYF.

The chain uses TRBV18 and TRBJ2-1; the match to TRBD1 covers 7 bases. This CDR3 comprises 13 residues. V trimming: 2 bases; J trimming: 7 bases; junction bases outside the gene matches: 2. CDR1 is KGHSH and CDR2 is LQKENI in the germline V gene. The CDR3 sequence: CASSPTGVNEQFF. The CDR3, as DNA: TGTGCCAGCTCACCAACAGGGGTGAATGAGCAGTTCTTC.

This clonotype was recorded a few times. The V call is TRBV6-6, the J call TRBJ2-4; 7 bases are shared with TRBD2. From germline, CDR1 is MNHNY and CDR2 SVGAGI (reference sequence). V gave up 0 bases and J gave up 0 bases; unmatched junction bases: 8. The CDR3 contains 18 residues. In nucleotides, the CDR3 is TGTGCCAGCAGTTACTCTCCGCCGGGGGGTTTAGCCAAAAACATTCAGTACTTC. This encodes CASSYSPPGGLAKNIQYF.

For the CDR3, the DNA is TGTGCCAGCAGCGATAGCCGGGGCGGCGGGGGCGAGCAGTACTTC. Translation gives CASSDSRGGGGEQYF. The chain has TRBV13 and TRBJ2-7; 7 bases align to TRBD2. V was clipped by 5 bases and J by 6 bases; unmatched bases: 13. The CDR3 loop spans 15 amino acids. Germline CDR1 reads PRHDT; CDR2 reads FYEKMQ (reference sequence).

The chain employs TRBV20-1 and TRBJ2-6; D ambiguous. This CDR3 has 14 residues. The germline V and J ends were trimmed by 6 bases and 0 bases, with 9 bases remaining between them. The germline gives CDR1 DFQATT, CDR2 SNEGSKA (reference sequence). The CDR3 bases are TGCAGTGCCCCCGTTGACTCTGGGGCCAACGTCCTGACTTTC. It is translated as CSAPVDSGANVLTF.

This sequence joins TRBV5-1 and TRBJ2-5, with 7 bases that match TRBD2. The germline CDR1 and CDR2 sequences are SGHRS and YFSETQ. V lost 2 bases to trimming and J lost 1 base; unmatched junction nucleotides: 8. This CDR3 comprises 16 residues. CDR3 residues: CASSFGVASGQETQYF. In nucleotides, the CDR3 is TGCGCCAGCAGCTTTGGAGTAGCTAGCGGCCAAGAGACCCAGTACTTC. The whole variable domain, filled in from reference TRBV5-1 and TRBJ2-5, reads KAGVTQTPRYLIKTRGQQVTLSCSPISGHRSVSWYQQTPGQGLQFLFEYFSETQRNKGNFPGRFSGRQFSNSRSEMNVSTLELGDSALYLCASSFGVASGQETQYFGPGTRLLVL.

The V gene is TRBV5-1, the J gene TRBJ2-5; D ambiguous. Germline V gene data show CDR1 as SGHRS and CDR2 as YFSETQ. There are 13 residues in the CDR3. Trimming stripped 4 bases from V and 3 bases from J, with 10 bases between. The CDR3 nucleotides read TGCGCCAGCAGCCTTGGGCAGAAAGAGACCCAGTACTTC. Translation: CASSLGQKETQYF.

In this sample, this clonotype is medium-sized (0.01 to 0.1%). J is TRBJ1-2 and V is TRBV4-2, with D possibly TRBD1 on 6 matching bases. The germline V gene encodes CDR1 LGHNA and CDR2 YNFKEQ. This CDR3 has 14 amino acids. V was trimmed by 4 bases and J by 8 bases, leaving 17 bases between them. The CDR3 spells CASSPSTGMVGYTF. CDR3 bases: TGTGCCAGCAGCCCATCTACAGGGATGGTCGGCTACACCTTC.

The CDR3 nucleotides read TGTGCCAGCAGCCCGACACTAGCGACCTACGAGCAGTACTTC. Amino acids: CASSPTLATYEQYF. The chain carries TRBV7-6 and TRBJ2-7; 7 bases are a match to TRBD2. This CDR3 region has 14 residues. V lost 5 bases and J lost 2; bases outside the gene matches: 6. Per germline, CDR1 SGHVS and CDR2 FNYEAQ.

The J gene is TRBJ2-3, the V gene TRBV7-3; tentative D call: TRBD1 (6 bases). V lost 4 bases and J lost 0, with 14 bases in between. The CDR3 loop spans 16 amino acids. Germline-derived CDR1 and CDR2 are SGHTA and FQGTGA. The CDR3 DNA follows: TGTGCCAGCAGCTCCCAACCGGACAGTAGCACAGATACGCAGTATTTT. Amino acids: CASSSQPDSSTDTQYF.

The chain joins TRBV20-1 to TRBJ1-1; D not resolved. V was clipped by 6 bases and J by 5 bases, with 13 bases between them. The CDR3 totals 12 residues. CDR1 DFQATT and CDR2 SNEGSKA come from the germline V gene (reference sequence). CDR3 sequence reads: CSARRGRTEAFF. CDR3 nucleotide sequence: TGCAGTGCGCGACGAGGGAGGACTGAAGCTTTCTTT.

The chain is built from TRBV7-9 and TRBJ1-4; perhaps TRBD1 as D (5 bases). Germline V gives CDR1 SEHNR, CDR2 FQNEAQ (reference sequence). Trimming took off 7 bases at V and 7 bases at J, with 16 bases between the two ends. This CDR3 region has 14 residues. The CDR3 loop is CASNPPGDVEKLFF. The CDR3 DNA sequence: TGTGCCAGCAACCCGCCGGGGGATGTTGAAAAACTGTTTTTT.

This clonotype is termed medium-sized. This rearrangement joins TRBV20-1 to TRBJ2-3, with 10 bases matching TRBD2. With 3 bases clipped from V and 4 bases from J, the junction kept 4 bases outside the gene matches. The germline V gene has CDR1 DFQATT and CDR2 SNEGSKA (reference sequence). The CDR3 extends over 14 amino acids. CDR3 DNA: TGCAGTGCTAGCAGCGGGAGGGCCCCAGATACGCAGTATTTT. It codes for CSASSGRAPDTQYF.

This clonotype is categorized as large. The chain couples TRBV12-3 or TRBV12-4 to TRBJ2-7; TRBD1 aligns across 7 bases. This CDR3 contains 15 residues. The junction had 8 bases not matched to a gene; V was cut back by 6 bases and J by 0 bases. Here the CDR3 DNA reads TGTGCCAGCAGCACAAGGACAGGAATCTCCTACGAGCAGTACTTC. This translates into CASSTRTGISYEQYF.

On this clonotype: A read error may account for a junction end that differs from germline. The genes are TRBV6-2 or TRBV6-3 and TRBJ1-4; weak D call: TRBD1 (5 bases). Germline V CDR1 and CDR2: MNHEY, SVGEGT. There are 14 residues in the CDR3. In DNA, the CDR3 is TGTGCCAACAGTTCGGGGGTACGGGGTGGAAAACTGTTTTTT. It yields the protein CANSSGVRGGKLFF.

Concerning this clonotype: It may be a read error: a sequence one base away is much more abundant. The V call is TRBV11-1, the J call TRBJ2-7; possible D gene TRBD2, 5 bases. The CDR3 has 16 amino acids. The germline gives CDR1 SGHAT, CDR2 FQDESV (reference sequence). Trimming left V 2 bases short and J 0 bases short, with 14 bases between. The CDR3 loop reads CASSLRPAASSYEQYF. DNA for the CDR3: TGTGCCAGCAGCTTACGGCCAGCGGCGAGCTCCTACGAGCAGTACTTC.